Each of the 8 T cell receptor beta chains below was sequenced from the same sample in a study of a mutant IDH1 vaccine in newly diagnosed glioma (dated by TCRdb to about 2021). Receptors were amplified or captured by the immunoSEQ multiplex PCR assay. The immuneACCESS repertoire file appears here via TCRdb, limited to in-frame rearrangements. These files lack a portion of the clones; in checked studies, under half of the deficit traces to unresolved V genes, and the cause of the others is not known. The sample records about 33,000 clones, less than 90% of which are singletons. Clones ranked in the top ten supply around 4.8% of the sample. According to the study, the label for this sample's time point signals: baseline, week 1 (first vaccination visit). Explained via the paper, the treatment or condition label denotes: pre-vaccination baseline after standard-of-care therapy. Sequencing used PBMCs, obtained from a glioma patient treated with radiotherapy, temozolomide or both. The origin of the receptors is a woman aged 35 to 49 with glioma.

This clone is a singleton in its sample. V gene TRBV6-5 combines with J gene TRBJ1-4, with 10 bases matching TRBD1. V gave up 0 bases and J gave up 7 bases; unmatched junction bases: 2. CDR1 and CDR2 from the germline V gene are MNHEY and SVGAGI. This CDR3 contains 15 residues. DNA of the CDR3: TGTGCCAGCAGTTACTCTGGGACAGGGGCTGAAAAACTGTTTTTT. Translation gives CASSYSGTGAEKLFF.

This clone has just a few counts. V usage is TRBV25-1 and J usage is TRBJ1-2, with 10 bases fitting TRBD1. The CDR3 runs to 12 residues. Germline values: CDR1 MGHDK, CDR2 SYGVNS. The V gene end was trimmed by 4 bases and the J gene end by 13 bases; junction bases not matched to a gene: 6. As DNA, the CDR3 is TGTGCCAGCAGTGCGGGACAGGGGACGGGCACCTTC. Protein: CASSAGQGTGTF.

V and J are TRBV19 and TRBJ1-6; D not certain. CDR1 is LNHDA and CDR2 is SQIVND in the germline V gene (reference sequence). V was clipped by 3 bases and J by 9 bases, with 12 bases between them. The length of the CDR3 is 14 residues. The CDR3 nucleotides read TGTGCCAGTAGTATCCAGTTTGGACTTTCACCCCTCCACTTT. It yields the protein CASSIQFGLSPLHF.

The V call is TRBV30, the J call TRBJ2-7; D perhaps matches TRBD2 (6 bases). Looked up from germline, CDR1 is GTSNPN and CDR2 is SVGIG (reference sequence). The CDR3 covers 13 residues. Between the trimmed V and J ends, which lost 4 bases and 2 bases, there was a span of 12 bases. Written as DNA, the CDR3 is TGTGCCTGGACCTTCGGGAGCGCCTACGAGCAGTACTTC. Its translation is CAWTFGSAYEQYF. The variable domain in full, with the rest retrieved from reference TRBV30 and TRBJ2-7, is SQTIHQWPATLVQPVGSPLSLECTVEGTSNPNLYWYRQAAGRGLQLLFYSVGIGQISSEVPQNLSASRPQDRQFILSSKKLLLSDSGFYLCAWTFGSAYEQYFGPGTRLTVT.

In this sample, this clone turned up once. The J gene is TRBJ2-7, the V gene TRBV19; 7 positions match TRBD1. Germline V CDR1 and CDR2: LNHDA, SQIVND (reference sequence). Trimming cost V 3 bases and J 5 bases; bases outside gene matches: 13. The CDR3 spans 16 residues. The CDR3 DNA is TGTGCCAGTAGTATCTACCCGGGACAGCGAACAAACGAGCAGTACTTC. Its translation: CASSIYPGQRTNEQYF.

The V call is TRBV27, the J call TRBJ1-1; D gene uncertain. CDR1 and CDR2 from the germline V gene are MNHEY and SMNVEV (reference sequence). This CDR3 comprises 14 residues. V lost 8 bases and J lost 0, with 13 bases in between. The CDR3, as DNA: TGTGCCAGCTTCACAGACGGACTGAACACTGAAGCTTTCTTT. Protein product: CASFTDGLNTEAFF.

This clone was seen just once. The genes are TRBV7-2 and TRBJ1-6; D is uncertain. Germline V gene data show CDR1 as SGHTA and CDR2 as FQGNSA. This CDR3 has 19 residues. The V end was cut by 8 bases, the J end by 2 bases, with 25 bases between. CDR3 amino acids: CASPSHKDLGSAYNSPLHF. DNA for the CDR3: TGTGCCAGCCCCTCGCATAAGGACTTGGGATCGGCCTATAATTCACCCCTCCACTTT.

This clone was recorded a few times. This rearrangement joins TRBV10-1 to TRBJ1-1; D possibly corresponds to TRBD1 (5 bases). The CDR3 contains 17 residues. V was pared by 0 bases and J by 0 bases, with 14 bases between. Germline assignment: CDR1 WNHNN and CDR2 SYGVQD (reference sequence). The CDR3 DNA reads as TGCGCCAGCAGTGAGTCCCCGGGACTGATGGTGAACACTGAAGCTTTCTTT. Encoded protein: CASSESPGLMVNTEAFF.